These 8 T cell receptor beta chains share one sample of origin, sequenced in a study of STAT5B mutations in CD4+ large granular lymphocyte leukemia. The data were produced by immunoSEQ multiplex PCR, yet TCRdb's version contains in-frame clones alone and is incomplete. The repertoire holds about 23,000 clones, with 79% as singletons. The sequencing sample was made of CD4+ T cells from blood buffy coats. Receptors were obtained from a human donor in good health.

The genes are TRBV19 and TRBJ1-3; D is uncertain. The germline gives CDR1 LNHDA, CDR2 SQIVND (reference sequence). The V gene lost 5 bases and the J gene lost 2 bases, with 10 bases spanning the gap. This CDR3 comprises 14 residues. CDR3 amino acids: CASSRGSAGNTIYF. The CDR3 DNA reads TGTGCCAGTAGTCGAGGAAGTGCTGGAAACACCATATATTTT.

The genes are TRBV11-2 and TRBJ1-1, with no clear D. V was clipped by 4 bases and J by 0 bases, with 9 bases between them. The CDR3 is 14 residues long. Germline CDR1 is SGHAT and CDR2 is FQNNGV. CDR3 sequence: CASSSLTVNTEAFF. In nucleotides, the CDR3 is TGTGCCAGCAGCTCACTGACCGTGAACACTGAAGCTTTCTTT.

This clone was recorded only once. The chain joins TRBV6-5 to TRBJ2-7; possibly TRBD2 for D (6 bases). V was cut by 2 bases and J by 5 bases, with 10 bases left in between. The germline CDR1 and CDR2 sequences are MNHEY and SVGAGI. The CDR3 has 13 residues. The CDR3 nucleotides are TGTGCCAGCAGTTACCCCGGGAGTAACGAGCAGTACTTC. Protein sequence: CASSYPGSNEQYF.

This chain links TRBV19 with TRBJ1-5; no firm D call. This CDR3 contains 12 residues. V was clipped by 9 bases and J by 3 bases, with 9 bases between them. From germline, CDR1 is LNHDA and CDR2 SQIVND (reference sequence). CDR3: CASRAVNQPQHF. The CDR3 DNA reads as TGTGCCAGCCGGGCCGTCAATCAGCCCCAGCATTTT. Based on the CDR3 plus reference TRBV19 and TRBJ1-5, the full variable domain is DGGITQSPKYLFRKEGQNVTLSCEQNLNHDAMYWYRQDPGQGLRLIYYSQIVNDFQKGDIAEGYSVSREKKESFPLTVTSAQKNPTAFYLCASRAVNQPQHFGDGTRLSIL.

This clone has a single count. The V and J genes are TRBV25-1 and TRBJ2-3; D is uncertain. The length of the CDR3 is 15 residues. V was pared by 5 bases and J by 1 base, with 13 bases between. Germline CDR1 is MGHDK and CDR2 is SYGVNS. The CDR3 region has the DNA TGTGCCAGCAGTTTCAGCGATCTTGGCACAGATACGCAGTATTTT. Residues: CASSFSDLGTDTQYF.

The chain is built from TRBV13 and TRBJ2-2; 8 bases line up with TRBD1. The J segment lost 0 bases and the V segment lost 5 bases, leaving 5 bases of the junction unmatched. This CDR3 is built from 16 residues. Looked up from germline, CDR1 is PRHDT and CDR2 is FYEKMQ (reference sequence). CDR3 bases: TGTGCCAGCAGCCCGCGGACAGGGTCGAACACCGGGGAGCTGTTTTTT. It codes for CASSPRTGSNTGELFF.

The genes are TRBV2 and TRBJ1-1; D remains unclear. The V gene's germline CDR1 is SNHLY and CDR2 FYNNEI. The CDR3 extends over 13 amino acids. V dropped 6 bases and J dropped 0 bases, with 8 bases sitting between them. The CDR3 coding sequence is TGTGCCAGCAGGATGGGTCTGAACACTGAAGCTTTCTTT. This sequence encodes CASRMGLNTEAFF.

V gene TRBV11-2 combines with J gene TRBJ2-7; 14 bases agree with TRBD2. The CDR3 sequence is 17 residues long. Germline CDR1 and CDR2: SGHAT and FQNNGV. V shed 3 bases and J 7 bases; nucleotides not matched to a gene: 11. The CDR3 loop reads CASSFSPGTSGRDEQYF. Written as DNA, the CDR3 is TGTGCCAGCAGCTTCAGTCCCGGGACTAGCGGGAGAGATGAGCAGTACTTC.